One TCR beta chain is described in this entry. What it binds is not known. One junction end does not reproduce the germline sequence, and a read error may be involved. The source of the sample is a study of OX40 agonist ivuxolimab in advanced cancers. About the research overall: Patients were treated with ivuxolimab, an agonistic anti-OX40 (CD134) antibody. Patients with prior anti-PD-1, anti-PD-L1 or anti-CTLA-4 therapy were eligible; roughly 41% had some.

Findings and limits, study-wide: Compared with CD4+, CD8+ T cells on average had more expanded clones. Both blood CD4+ and CD8+ T cells showed clonal growth by week 6 at 0.1 to 3.0 mg/kg.

TCRdb's copy holds only in-frame clones and misses some; the assay was immunoSEQ multiplex PCR. The sample includes 78,000 or so clones, around nine tenths seen only once; the top ten take over 0.65%. Germline CDR1 LNHDA, CDR2 SQIVND (reference sequence). This CDR3 spans 14 amino acids. The sample here was CD4+ or CD8+ T cells sorted from blood, taken in a trial of the OX40 agonist ivuxolimab. This sequence was found in an adult with an advanced solid tumor such as melanoma, head and neck, liver or kidney cancer. The chain employs TRBV19 and TRBJ1-4; 8 bases map to TRBD1. The CDR3 sequence: CASNGQGSKEKLFF. CDR3 sequence (DNA): TGTGCCAGTAACGGACAGGGTTCTAAGGAAAAACTGTTTTTT. Filled out from reference TRBV19 and TRBJ1-4, the complete variable domain reads DGGITQSPKYLFRKEGQNVTLSCEQNLNHDAMYWYRQDPGQGLRLIYYSQIVNDFQKGDIAEGYSVSREKKESFPLTVTSAQKNPTAFYLCASNGQGSKEKLFFGSGTQLSVL.